The 3 T cell receptor beta chains given below trace back to one sample, sequenced in a study of T cell responses to AZD1222 COVID-19 vaccine. Sequenced by immunoSEQ multiplex PCR; TCRdb stores in-frame clones only, minus some. Here the sample spans about 120,000 clones, around 90% being singletons. The sample here was peripheral blood, taken on day 0 of AZD1222 vaccination. The receptors stem from an adult in good health.

The chain combines TRBV11-2 with TRBJ1-1; TRBD1 might be the D (5 bases). The CDR3 totals 14 residues. The V end was cut by 1 base, the J end by 8 bases, with 14 bases between. Per germline, CDR1 SGHAT and CDR2 FQNNGV. CDR3 bases: TGTGCCAGCAGCTTAGCGGGGGACGCTTCGGAAGCTTTCTTT. This encodes CASSLAGDASEAFF.

The J gene is TRBJ1-6, the V gene TRBV2; no firm D call. V was cut by 3 bases and J by 10 bases, with 7 bases left in between. Looked up from germline, CDR1 is SNHLY and CDR2 is FYNNEI. The CDR3 has 12 residues. CDR3 nucleotides: TGTGCCAGCAGTGAGGCAGTATCACCCCTCCACTTT. The encoded protein is CASSEAVSPLHF.

The chain uses TRBV6-2 or TRBV6-3 and TRBJ2-7; D might be TRBD2 (6 bases). The CDR3 has 17 residues. The germline V gene encodes CDR1 MNHEY and CDR2 SVGEGT. Trimming cost V 0 bases and J 0 bases, with 15 bases left between them. The CDR3 reads CASSYSGGAGSSYEQYF. The CDR3 DNA is TGTGCCAGCAGTTACTCGGGCGGGGCTGGGAGCTCCTACGAGCAGTACTTC.